These 13 T cell receptor beta chains were all obtained from the same sample, sequenced in a study of CD8 T cells in Susac syndrome. Reverse transcription of roughly 0.5 to 1 ug RNA used random hexamers. TCRdb re-derived calls from the immunoSEQ multiplex PCR reads in MiXCR, one entry per CDR3 protein. This table has approximately 200,000 distinct CDR3 sequences, nearly 95% appearing once. Sequencing input: CD4+ T cells from PBMCs. These receptors all stem from a human donor with multiple sclerosis.

The chain carries TRBV30 and TRBJ2-3; tentatively, D is TRBD2 (5 bases). Germline V gene lookup returns CDR1 GTSNPN and CDR2 SVGIG (reference sequence). CDR3 length: 11 amino acids. V dropped 3 bases and J dropped 13 bases, with 14 bases sitting between them. The DNA for the CDR3 is TGTGCCTGGAGCCCACGGGAAGGCAAGTATTTT. It is translated as CAWSPREGKYF. Filled out from reference TRBV30 and TRBJ2-3, the complete variable domain reads SQTIHQWPATLVQPVGSPLSLECTVEGTSNPNLYWYRQAAGRGLQLLFYSVGIGQISSEVPQNLSASRPQDRQFILSSKKLLLSDSGFYLCAWSPREGKYFGPGTRLTVL.

The chain links TRBV20-1 to TRBJ1-5, with TRBD1 identical over 8 bases. The CDR3 totals 12 residues. Trimming at V came to 8 bases and at J to 6 bases, leaving 6 bases not matched to a gene. The germline V gene encodes CDR1 DFQATT and CDR2 SNEGSKA (reference sequence). For the CDR3, the DNA is TGCAGTATTGGACAGGGCCGTCAGCCCCAGCATTTT. It is translated as CSIGQGRQPQHF.

The CDR3 region is CASSLSSLGFSRGQPQHF. CDR3 nucleotides: TGTGCCAGCAGCCTTAGTTCCCTGGGGTTTTCAAGAGGGCAGCCCCAGCATTTT. The chain carries TRBV3-1 and TRBJ1-5, with D hard to call. The CDR3 consists of 18 residues. Between the trimmed V and J ends, which lost 4 bases and 7 bases, there was a span of 26 bases. CDR1 LGHDT and CDR2 YNNKEL come from the germline V gene (reference sequence).

The rearrangement joins TRBV7-9 to TRBJ1-1; D call uncertain. CDR1 and CDR2 (germline): SEHNR, FQNEAQ (reference sequence). The germline V and J ends were trimmed by 1 base and 4 bases, with 10 bases remaining between them. The CDR3 is made up of 14 amino acids. The CDR3 coding sequence is TGTGCCAGCAGCTTAGGTGGGTTGAGCACTGAAGCTTTCTTT. Translation gives CASSLGGLSTEAFF.

The chain carries TRBV25-1 and TRBJ2-4; 7 bases agree with TRBD2. CDR3 length: 15 residues. Germline values: CDR1 MGHDK, CDR2 SYGVNS. Trimming took 6 bases from V and 6 from J; bases not matched to a gene: 11. DNA of the CDR3: TGTGCCAGCAGGGATACCTCGGGACTACTAAACATTCAGTACTTC. Encoded protein: CASRDTSGLLNIQYF.

The V call is TRBV7-6, the J call TRBJ2-1, with a tentative D call TRBD2 (5 bases). CDR1 SGHVS and CDR2 FNYEAQ come from the germline V gene. The CDR3 totals 15 residues. Deletions cut 2 bases from V and 8 bases from J, with 16 bases between. This chain's CDR3 is CASSLFGLDKDEQFF. CDR3 in DNA: TGTGCCAGCAGCTTATTCGGACTCGACAAGGATGAGCAGTTCTTC.

J is TRBJ2-7 and V is TRBV29-1, with 7 bases lining up with TRBD2. The ends lost 4 bases at V and 3 bases at J; junction bases unmatched: 9. The CDR3 length is 14 residues. CDR1 SQVTM and CDR2 ANQGSEA come from the germline V gene. CDR3 residues: CSVGLASGLYEQYF. In DNA form, the CDR3 reads TGCAGCGTTGGACTGGCTAGCGGTCTCTACGAGCAGTACTTC.

This sequence joins TRBV20-1 and TRBJ1-2; tentatively, D is TRBD1 (6 bases). The CDR3 spans 14 residues. V was clipped by 1 base and J by 8 bases, with 17 bases between them. Germline V gene lookup returns CDR1 DFQATT and CDR2 SNEGSKA (reference sequence). The CDR3 loop reads CSARVPVAGDGYTF. The CDR3 nucleotides read TGCAGTGCTAGAGTCCCCGTGGCAGGGGACGGCTACACCTTC.

This clonotype was seen only once. The gene calls are TRBV15 and TRBJ2-7; D uncertain. Trimming left V 3 bases short and J 1 base short, with 16 bases between. There are 16 residues in the CDR3. Germline V gene sequence: CDR1 LNHNV, CDR2 YYDKDF (reference sequence). CDR3 in DNA: TGTGCCACCAGCAGGGCAACTCTCACCCGATCCTACGAGCAGTACTTC. Protein product: CATSRATLTRSYEQYF.

This chain joins TRBV19 and TRBJ1-5, with unresolved D. Germline CDR1 reads LNHDA; CDR2 reads SQIVND (reference sequence). This CDR3 has 12 residues. V was pared by 5 bases and J by 0 bases, with 2 bases between. The CDR3 is CASSHSNQPQHF. As DNA, the CDR3 is TGTGCCAGTAGTCATAGCAATCAGCCCCAGCATTTT.

The V gene is TRBV29-1, the J gene TRBJ1-2, with D uncertain. V lost 8 bases to trimming and J lost 4 bases, with 17 bases between them. CDR3 size: 13 residues. Per the germline V gene, CDR1 is SQVTM and CDR2 is ANQGSEA. The CDR3 sequence: CSIGLIMGYGYTF. The CDR3 coding sequence is TGCAGCATCGGGTTAATCATGGGCTATGGCTACACCTTC. The full variable domain, in which reference TRBV29-1 and TRBJ1-2 provide the parts outside the CDR3, is SAVISQKPSRDICQRGTSLTIQCQVDSQVTMMFWYRQQPGQSLTLIATANQGSEATYESGFVIDKFPISRPNLTFSTLTVSNMSPEDSSIYLCSIGLIMGYGYTFGSGTRLTVV.

The chain carries TRBV2 and TRBJ1-1, with D unclear. CDR1 and CDR2 (germline): SNHLY, FYNNEI. The CDR3 is 14 amino acids. The ends were cut back, 8 bases at V and 1 base at J, with 14 bases in the middle. Here the CDR3 reads CASGTIPRNTEAFF. The CDR3 coding sequence is TGTGCCAGCGGAACCATCCCCCGGAACACTGAAGCTTTCTTT.

The rearrangement joins TRBV27 to TRBJ2-7; perhaps TRBD2 as D (6 bases). V was shortened by 8 bases and J by 6 bases, with 17 bases between the two germline ends. Looked up from germline, CDR1 is MNHEY and CDR2 is SMNVEV (reference sequence). This CDR3 region has 13 residues. The CDR3 sequence is CASGPRWRAEQYF. Written as DNA, the CDR3 is TGTGCCAGCGGGCCGAGATGGAGGGCCGAGCAGTACTTC.